This T cell receptor beta chain appears in the sequencing data of a study of blood T cell repertoires in COVID-19 (dated by TCRdb to between 2020 and 2021). Describing the broader study: Samples covering the acute and convalescent phases of COVID-19 were provided by collaborators in the United States, Italy and Spain. The repertoires were released in a freely available public database intended as a resource for research on the immune response to SARS-CoV-2. The dataset comprised deeply sampled blood TCRbeta repertoires from subjects exposed to, actively infected with, or recovered from COVID-19. The prospective study material was composed of cDNA or gDNA derived from T cells, B-cell-depleted T cells, or PBMCs. Nearly every sample came with metadata listing a de-identified subject ID, COVID-19 status, age in years and sex. The samples were drawn from two sources: the first 160 participants of the ongoing ImmuneRACE study, and 950 to 1,500 subjects contributed by 6 global collaborators. Where HLA class I and class II types were available, the types were taken from metadata supplied by the sample provider, not from assay-based typing. The research as a whole found: The quantity of clinical and demographic metadata differed by source and by participant and was supplied without curation.

CDR1 and CDR2 are read off the germline V gene as SGHVS and FQNEAQ. At the junction V is shortened by 3 bases and J by 1 base, with 7 bases in between. The CDR3 holds 13 amino acids from the cysteine to the phenylalanine. Of all the DNA, just the CDR3 is kept, 39 bases in frame from base 1. With respect to this clone: Its cognate antigen has yet to be identified. The sample holds no much larger clone one base away, and base qualities are not on file.

TCRbeta CDR3 regions were amplified from genomic DNA using the immunoSEQ Assay, a bias-controlled multiplex PCR. The original pipeline was this. The number of nucleated cells in each sample was estimated by amplification of reference gene primers within the assay. To quantify the absolute abundance of each unique TCRbeta CDR3 rearrangement, sequence reads were collapsed and filtered. Productive Simpson clonality was computed per sample as the square root of Simpson's diversity index over productive rearrangements. Not all clones reach the TCRdb copy of this immuneACCESS table, which keeps in-frame sequences only. Checked studies attribute under half of the gap to unresolved V genes and leave the rest unexplained. V and J calls and clone size are copied from that table; D and trimming were computed from the DNA. The sample includes 250,000 to 300,000 clones, with 83% observed a single time. The top ten clones comprise less than 6% of the sample.

Another Seattle source contributed samples from volunteer blood donors who had recovered from COVID-19. Each collaborating institution followed its own protocols to collect whole blood in K2EDTA tubes. For TCRbeta analysis, collaborators shipped samples in one of three forms: frozen whole blood, isolated PBMCs, or DNA extracted from either of those sample types. The sequence was collected from a man in his fifties or sixties who had recovered from COVID-19. This chain is built from TRBV7-8 and TRBJ2-7, with TRBD1 tentatively as D gene (5 bases match). Sequenced sample: peripheral blood. The nucleotide sequence reads as follows: TGTGCCAGCAGCTTGTCAGGGTCCTACGAGCAGTACTTC. Translated, it reads CASSLSGSYEQYF.